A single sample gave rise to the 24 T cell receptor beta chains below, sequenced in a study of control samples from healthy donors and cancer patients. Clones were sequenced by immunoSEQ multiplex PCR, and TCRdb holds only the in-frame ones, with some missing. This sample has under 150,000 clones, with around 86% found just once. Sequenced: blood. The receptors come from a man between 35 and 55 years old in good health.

CDR3 sequence: CASSEAGRTNTDTQYF. In nucleotides, the CDR3 is TGTGCCAGCAGTGAAGCGGGACGGACGAATACAGATACGCAGTATTTT. The chain is built from TRBV25-1 and TRBJ2-3; maybe TRBD2 (6 bases). The germline gives CDR1 MGHDK, CDR2 SYGVNS. Trimming cost V 2 bases and J 3 bases, with 15 bases left between them. The CDR3 covers 16 residues. The complete variable domain, with remaining parts taken from reference TRBV25-1 and TRBJ2-3, reads EADIYQTPRYLVIGTGKKITLECSQTMGHDKMYWYQQDPGMELHLIHYSYGVNSTEKGDLSSESTVSRIRTEHFPLTLESARPSHTSQYLCASSEAGRTNTDTQYFGPGTRLTVL.

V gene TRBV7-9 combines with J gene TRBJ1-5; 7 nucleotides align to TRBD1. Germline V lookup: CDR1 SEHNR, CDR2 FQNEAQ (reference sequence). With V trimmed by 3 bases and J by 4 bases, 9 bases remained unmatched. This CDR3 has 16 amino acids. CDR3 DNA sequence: TGTGCCAGCAGCTTCCTCCCGGGACAGAAGAATCAGCCCCAGCATTTT. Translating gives CASSFLPGQKNQPQHF.

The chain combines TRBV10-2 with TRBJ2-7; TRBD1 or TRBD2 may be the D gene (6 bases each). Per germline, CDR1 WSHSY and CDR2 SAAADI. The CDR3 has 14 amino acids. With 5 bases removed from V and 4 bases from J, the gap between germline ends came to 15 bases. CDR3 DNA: TGCGCCAGCAGTCCTCGGGGGCTAAAGTACGAGCAGTACTTC. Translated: CASSPRGLKYEQYF.

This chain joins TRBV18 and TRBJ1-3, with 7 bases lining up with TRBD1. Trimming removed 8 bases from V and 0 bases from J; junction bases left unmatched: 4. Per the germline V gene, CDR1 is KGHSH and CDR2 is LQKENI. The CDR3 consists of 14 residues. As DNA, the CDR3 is TGTGCCAGCACGGACAGGTTCTCTGGAAACACCATATATTTT. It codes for CASTDRFSGNTIYF.

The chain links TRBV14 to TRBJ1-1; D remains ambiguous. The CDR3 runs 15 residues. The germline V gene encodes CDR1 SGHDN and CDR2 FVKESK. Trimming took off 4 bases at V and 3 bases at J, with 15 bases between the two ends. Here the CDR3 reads CASSLVWFPDTEAFF. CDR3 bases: TGTGCCAGCAGCCTAGTGTGGTTTCCGGACACTGAAGCTTTCTTT.

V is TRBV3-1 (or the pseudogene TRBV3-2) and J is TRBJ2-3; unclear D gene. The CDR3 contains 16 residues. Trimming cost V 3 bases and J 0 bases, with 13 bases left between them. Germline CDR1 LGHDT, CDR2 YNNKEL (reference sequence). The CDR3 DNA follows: TGTGCCAGCAGCCAGGGCTACTCCACTAGCACAGATACGCAGTATTTT. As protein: CASSQGYSTSTDTQYF.

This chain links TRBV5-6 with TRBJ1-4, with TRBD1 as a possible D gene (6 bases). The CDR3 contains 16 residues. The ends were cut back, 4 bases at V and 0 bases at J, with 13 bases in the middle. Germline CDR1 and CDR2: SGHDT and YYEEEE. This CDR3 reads CASSIGQTATNEKLFF. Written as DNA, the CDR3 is TGTGCCAGCAGCATCGGACAGACAGCAACTAATGAAAAACTGTTTTTT.

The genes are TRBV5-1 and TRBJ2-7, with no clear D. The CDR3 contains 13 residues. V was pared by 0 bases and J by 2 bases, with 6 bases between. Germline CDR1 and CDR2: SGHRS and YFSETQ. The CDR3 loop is CASSLDRPYEQYF. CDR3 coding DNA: TGCGCCAGCAGCTTGGACAGACCCTACGAGCAGTACTTC. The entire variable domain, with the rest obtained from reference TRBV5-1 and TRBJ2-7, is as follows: KAGVTQTPRYLIKTRGQQVTLSCSPISGHRSVSWYQQTPGQGLQFLFEYFSETQRNKGNFPGRFSGRQFSNSRSEMNVSTLELGDSALYLCASSLDRPYEQYFGPGTRLTVT.

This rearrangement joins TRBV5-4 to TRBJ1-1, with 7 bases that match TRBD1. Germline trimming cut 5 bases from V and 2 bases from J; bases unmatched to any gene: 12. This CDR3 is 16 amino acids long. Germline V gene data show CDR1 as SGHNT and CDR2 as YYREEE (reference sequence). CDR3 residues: CASRSGWGQTNTEAFF. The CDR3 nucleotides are TGTGCCAGCAGATCTGGCTGGGGACAGACAAACACTGAAGCTTTCTTT. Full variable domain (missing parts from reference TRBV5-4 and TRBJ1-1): ETGVTQSPTHLIKTRGQQVTLRCSSQSGHNTVSWYQQALGQGPQFIFQYYREEENGRGNFPPRFSGLQFPNYSSELNVNALELDDSALYLCASRSGWGQTNTEAFFGQGTRLTVV.

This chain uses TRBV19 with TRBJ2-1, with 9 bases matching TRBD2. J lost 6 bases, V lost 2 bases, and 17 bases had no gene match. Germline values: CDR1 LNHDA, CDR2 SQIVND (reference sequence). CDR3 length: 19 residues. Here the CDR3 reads CASSISHAPSLAGRNEQFF. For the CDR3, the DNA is TGTGCCAGTAGTATATCCCACGCCCCCTCTCTAGCGGGGCGCAATGAGCAGTTCTTC. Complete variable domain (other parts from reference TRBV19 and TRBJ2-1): DGGITQSPKYLFRKEGQNVTLSCEQNLNHDAMYWYRQDPGQGLRLIYYSQIVNDFQKGDIAEGYSVSREKKESFPLTVTSAQKNPTAFYLCASSISHAPSLAGRNEQFFGPGTRLTVL.

As DNA, the CDR3 is TGTGCCAGCAGCCGACTAAGAACAGGGGGCGAGGCCGGGGAGCTGTTTTTT. It yields the protein CASSRLRTGGEAGELFF. This rearrangement joins TRBV3-1 (or the pseudogene TRBV3-2) to TRBJ2-2; 9 bases are a match to TRBD1. CDR3 size: 17 residues. The V gene's germline CDR1 is LGHDT and CDR2 YNNKEL (reference sequence). The V segment lost 4 bases and the J segment 6 bases; nucleotides outside the gene matches: 12.

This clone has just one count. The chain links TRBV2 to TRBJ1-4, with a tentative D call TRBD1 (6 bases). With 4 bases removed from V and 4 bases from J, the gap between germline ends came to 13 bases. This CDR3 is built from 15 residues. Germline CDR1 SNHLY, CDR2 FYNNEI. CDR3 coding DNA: TGTGCCAGCAGTGTCAGGGGATCCCGTAATGAAAAACTGTTTTTT. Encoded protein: CASSVRGSRNEKLFF.

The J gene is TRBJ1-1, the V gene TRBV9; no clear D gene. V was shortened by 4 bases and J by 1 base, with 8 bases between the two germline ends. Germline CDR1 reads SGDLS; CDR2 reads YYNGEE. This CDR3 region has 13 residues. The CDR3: CASSPRQNTEAFF. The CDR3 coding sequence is TGTGCCAGCAGCCCGAGACAGAACACTGAAGCTTTCTTT.

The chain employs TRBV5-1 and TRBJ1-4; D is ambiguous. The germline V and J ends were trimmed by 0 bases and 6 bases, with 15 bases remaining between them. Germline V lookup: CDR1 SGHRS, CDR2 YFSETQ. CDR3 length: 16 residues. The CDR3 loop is CASSLEKGVGYEKLFF. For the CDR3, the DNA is TGCGCCAGCAGCTTGGAGAAGGGAGTAGGGTATGAAAAACTGTTTTTT.

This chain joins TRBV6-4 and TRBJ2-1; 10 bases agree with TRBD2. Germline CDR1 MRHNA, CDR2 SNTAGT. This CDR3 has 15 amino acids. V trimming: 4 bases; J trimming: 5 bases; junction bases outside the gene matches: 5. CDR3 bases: TGTGCCAGCAGTGCAAGGACTAGCGGCAACAATGAGCAGTTCTTC. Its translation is CASSARTSGNNEQFF.

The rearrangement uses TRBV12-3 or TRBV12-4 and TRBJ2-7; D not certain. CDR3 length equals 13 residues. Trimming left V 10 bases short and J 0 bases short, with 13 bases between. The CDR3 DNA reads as TGTGCCACCAGGAGCCTTAGCTCCTACGAGCAGTACTTC. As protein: CATRSLSSYEQYF.

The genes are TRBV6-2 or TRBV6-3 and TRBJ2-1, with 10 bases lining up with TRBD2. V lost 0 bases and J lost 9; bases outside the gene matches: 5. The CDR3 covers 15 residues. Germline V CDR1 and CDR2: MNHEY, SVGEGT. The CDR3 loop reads CASSYSSGGASEQFF. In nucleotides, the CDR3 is TGTGCCAGCAGTTACTCGAGCGGGGGGGCCTCTGAGCAGTTCTTC.

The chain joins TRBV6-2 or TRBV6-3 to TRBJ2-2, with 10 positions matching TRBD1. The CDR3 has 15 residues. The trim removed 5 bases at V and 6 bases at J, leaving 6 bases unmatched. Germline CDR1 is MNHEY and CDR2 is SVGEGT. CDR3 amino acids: CASSPGTGDSGELFF. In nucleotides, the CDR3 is TGTGCCAGCAGTCCCGGGACAGGGGATTCCGGGGAGCTGTTTTTT.

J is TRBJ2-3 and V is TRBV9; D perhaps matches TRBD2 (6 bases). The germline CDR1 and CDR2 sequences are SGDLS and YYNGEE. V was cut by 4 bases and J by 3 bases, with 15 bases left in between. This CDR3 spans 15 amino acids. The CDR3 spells CASSPSNSGTDTQYF. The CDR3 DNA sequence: TGTGCCAGCAGCCCATCGAACAGCGGGACAGATACGCAGTATTTT. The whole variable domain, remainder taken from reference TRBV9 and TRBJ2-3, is DSGVTQTPKHLITATGQRVTLRCSPRSGDLSVYWYQQSLDQGLQFLIQYYNGEERAKGNILERFSAQQFPDLHSELNLSSLELGDSALYFCASSPSNSGTDTQYFGPGTRLTVL.

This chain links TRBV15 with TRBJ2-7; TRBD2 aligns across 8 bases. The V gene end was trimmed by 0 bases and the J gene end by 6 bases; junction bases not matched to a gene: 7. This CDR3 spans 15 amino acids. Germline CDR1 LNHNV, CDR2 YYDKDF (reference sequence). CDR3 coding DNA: TGTGCCACCAGCAGAGAGCGGGGGGATGTCCCCGAGCAGTACTTC. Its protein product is CATSRERGDVPEQYF.

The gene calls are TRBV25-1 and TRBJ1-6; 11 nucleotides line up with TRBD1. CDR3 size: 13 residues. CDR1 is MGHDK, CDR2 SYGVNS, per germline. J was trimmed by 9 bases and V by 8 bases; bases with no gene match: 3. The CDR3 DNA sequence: TGTGCCAGCGGGGACAGGGGGGTTTCACCCCTCCACTTT. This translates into CASGDRGVSPLHF.

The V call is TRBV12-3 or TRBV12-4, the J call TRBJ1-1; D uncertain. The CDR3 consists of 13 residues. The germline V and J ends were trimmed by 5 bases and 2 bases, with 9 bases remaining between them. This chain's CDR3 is CASSLSINTEAFF. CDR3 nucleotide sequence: TGTGCCAGCAGTCTCTCTATCAACACTGAAGCTTTCTTT.

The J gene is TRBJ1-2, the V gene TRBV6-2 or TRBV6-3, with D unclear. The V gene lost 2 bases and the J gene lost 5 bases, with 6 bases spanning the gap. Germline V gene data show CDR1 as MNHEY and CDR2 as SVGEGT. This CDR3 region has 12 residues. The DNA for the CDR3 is TGTGCCAGCAGTTACCCAGAATATGGCTACACCTTC. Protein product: CASSYPEYGYTF.

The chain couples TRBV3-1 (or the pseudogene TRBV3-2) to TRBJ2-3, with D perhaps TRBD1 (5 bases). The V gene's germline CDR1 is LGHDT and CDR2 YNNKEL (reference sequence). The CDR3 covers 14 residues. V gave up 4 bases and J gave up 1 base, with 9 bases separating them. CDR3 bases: TGTGCCAGCAGCCGGGGCTACCGCACAGATACGCAGTATTTT. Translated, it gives CASSRGYRTDTQYF.